The entry below describes one T cell receptor beta chain. The sample has other DNA sequences that encode this CDR3 too. This record comes from a study of blood T cell repertoires in COVID-19. Study information: Samples of COVID-19 (acute and convalescent) were obtained from the United States, Italy and Spain. In each case, the material was cDNA or gDNA derived from T cells, B-cell-depleted T cells, or PBMCs.

The V gene lost 3 bases and the J gene lost 0 bases, with 3 bases spanning the gap. This CDR3 has 13 amino acids. Per germline, CDR1 SGHTA and CDR2 FQGNSA. Study processing details: Reference gene primer amplification gave estimated nucleated cell counts. Sequenced by immunoSEQ multiplex PCR; TCRdb stores in-frame clones only, minus some. That table furnishes V, J and clone size, whereas the DNA furnished D and trimming. The sample contains roughly 140,000 clones, less than 85% of which appear only once. This chain links TRBV7-2 with TRBJ1-3; unclear D gene. Sequenced material: peripheral blood. The clonotype was recovered from a human donor in a cohort sampled during active COVID-19. CDR3 sequence reads: CASSFNSGNTIYF. Here the CDR3 DNA reads TGTGCCAGCAGCTTCAACTCTGGAAACACCATATATTTT.